This T cell receptor (beta chain) is from a study of T-cell memory formation after mild COVID-19. In its sample, this clonotype was seen a few times. TCRdb used MiXCR to reprocess the 5' RACE reads, holding one entry per CDR3 protein. The table lists hundreds of thousands of distinct CDR3 sequences, roughly 21% of them singletons, with roughly 21% in the top ten. Germline loops: CDR1 SGHTA, CDR2 FQGNSA. Trimming shortened V by 5 bases and J by 2 bases, and 17 bases separated the two germline ends. The CDR3 has 16 residues. Material: PBMCs or a T cell subset sorted from them (not recorded which). V and J are TRBV7-2 and TRBJ2-3; possibly TRBD1 or TRBD2 for D (7 bases each). The sequence was collected from a man between 18 and 29 years old who had mild COVID-19 (a few samples of this study predate the infection). Cell type and time point are not known. CDR3 in DNA: TGTGCCAGCAGCGTAGTACCAGGGGGGGTCACAGATACGCAGTATTTT. This translates into CASSVVPGGVTDTQYF.